Below, one TCR beta chain is given with its context. The antigen remains undetermined. CDR1 LNHDA and CDR2 SQIVND come from the germline V gene (reference sequence). The length of the CDR3 is 15 residues. Trimming cost V 6 bases and J 4 bases; bases outside gene matches: 3. These data are taken from a study of siplizumab effects on memory and regulatory T cells. The method was immunoSEQ multiplex PCR; TCRdb's version includes in-frame clones alone and lacks a portion of them. This table has about 100,000 clones, around 90% appearing once. Whole-study findings and limits: A minor fraction of alloreactive clones, and no more, mapped to unstimulated subsets.

Sequences were obtained from non-Treg CD4+ T cells sorted from blood. This chain links TRBV19 with TRBJ2-1; TRBD2 matches 13 bases. The receptor comes from a human donor in good health. CDR3 in DNA: TGTGCCAGTAGAGCGGGACTAGCGGGGTACAATGAGCAGTTCTTC. Encoded protein: CASRAGLAGYNEQFF. Full variable domain (remainder filled in from reference TRBV19 and TRBJ2-1): DGGITQSPKYLFRKEGQNVTLSCEQNLNHDAMYWYRQDPGQGLRLIYYSQIVNDFQKGDIAEGYSVSREKKESFPLTVTSAQKNPTAFYLCASRAGLAGYNEQFFGPGTRLTVL.